The rows below give T cell receptor beta chains drawn from one sample of a study of T-cell reconstitution after alpha-beta-depleted transplantation in children. A single record per CDR3 protein comes from TCRdb applying MiXCR to the PCR reads. The sample holds around 380,000 distinct CDR3 sequences, under 13% seen once. The specimen comprised PBMCs from the stem cell graft donor, sampled from the stem cell graft. The source is a human donor who donated a stem cell graft to a child with acute myeloid leukemia. The CDR3 runs from the conserved cysteine through the conserved F or W. The D gene is left open where the match is weak. Only part of the rows carry a size: once, few, many, or a class if the clone is expanded.

clone_size: many; v_call: TRBV20-1; d_call: NA; j_call: TRBJ2-3; cdr3_nt: TGCAGTGCTACCCTCACAGATACGCAGTATTTT; cdr3_aa: CSATLTDTQYF
clone_size: NA; v_call: TRBV20-1; d_call: NA; j_call: TRBJ1-2; cdr3_nt: TGCAGTGCTACCAGTGGACGCTATGGCTACACCTTC; cdr3_aa: CSATSGRYGYTF
clone_size: NA; v_call: TRBV10-3; d_call: NA; j_call: TRBJ2-1; cdr3_nt: TGTGCCATCAGTGACTTGGATGAGCAGTTCTTC; cdr3_aa: CAISDLDEQFF
clone_size: NA; v_call: TRBV20-1; d_call: TRBD1; j_call: TRBJ2-3; cdr3_nt: TGCAGTGCTAGAGAGGGGGACAGAGGCCGGCCAGATACGCAGTATTTT; cdr3_aa: CSAREGDRGRPDTQYF
clone_size: few; v_call: TRBV10-3; d_call: TRBD2; j_call: TRBJ2-7; cdr3_nt: TGTGCCATCAGTCCCCTCCCAGGGACTACCAGCGTGGCGGACGAGCAGTACTTC; cdr3_aa: CAISPLPGTTSVADEQYF
clone_size: many; v_call: TRBV5-1; d_call: NA; j_call: TRBJ2-5; cdr3_nt: TGCGCCAGCAGCCCGGGGGACGGAAGAGGACAAGAGACCCAGTACTTC; cdr3_aa: CASSPGDGRGQETQYF
clone_size: many; v_call: TRBV6-2/TRBV6-3; d_call: TRBD2; j_call: TRBJ2-1; cdr3_nt: TGTGCCAGCCTAGCGGGGGGGCTTGATGAGCAGTTCTTC; cdr3_aa: CASLAGGLDEQFF
clone_size: NA; v_call: TRBV7-2; d_call: NA; j_call: TRBJ2-3; cdr3_nt: TGTGCCAGCAGCTTAAACGGGGTCCCAGATACGCAGTATTTT; cdr3_aa: CASSLNGVPDTQYF
clone_size: many; v_call: TRBV4-2; d_call: NA; j_call: TRBJ2-3; cdr3_nt: TGTGCCAGCAGATCGACCGGGACATCAGGGGCAGATACGCAGTATTTT; cdr3_aa: CASRSTGTSGADTQYF
clone_size: few; v_call: TRBV29-1; d_call: NA; j_call: TRBJ2-1; cdr3_nt: TGCAGCGTTAAGAGATTTACCAATGAGCAGTTCTTC; cdr3_aa: CSVKRFTNEQFF
clone_size: few; v_call: TRBV15; d_call: NA; j_call: TRBJ1-5; cdr3_nt: TGTGCCACCAGCAGAGGGTCGGTTGGCAATCAGCCCCAGCATTTT; cdr3_aa: CATSRGSVGNQPQHF
clone_size: NA; v_call: TRBV25-1; d_call: TRBD1; j_call: TRBJ1-4; cdr3_nt: TGTGCCAGCAGTGCCCGACAGGGCGCAACTAATGAAAAACTGTTTTTT; cdr3_aa: CASSARQGATNEKLFF
clone_size: few; v_call: TRBV5-1; d_call: NA; j_call: TRBJ1-2; cdr3_nt: TGCGCCAGCAGCTTCAACAGGGCCCTTTATGGCTACACCTTC; cdr3_aa: CASSFNRALYGYTF
clone_size: NA; v_call: TRBV12-3/TRBV12-4; d_call: TRBD2; j_call: TRBJ2-7; cdr3_nt: TGTGCCAGCAGTAATAGCGGGAGGCTCAACTCCTACGAGCAGTACTTC; cdr3_aa: CASSNSGRLNSYEQYF
clone_size: few; v_call: TRBV27; d_call: NA; j_call: TRBJ2-1; cdr3_nt: TGTGCCAGTAGCGGTCTGAGGGAAAATGAGCAGTTCTTC; cdr3_aa: CASSGLRENEQFF
clone_size: NA; v_call: TRBV12-3/TRBV12-4; d_call: NA; j_call: TRBJ2-7; cdr3_nt: TGTGCCAGCAGTCCCTTAGGGCAGGGCGAGCAGTACTTC; cdr3_aa: CASSPLGQGEQYF
clone_size: few; v_call: TRBV27; d_call: NA; j_call: TRBJ2-3; cdr3_nt: TGTGCCAGCAGAGAATCGATTAGTGCGGGTTTCCCTAACACAGATACGCAGTATTTT; cdr3_aa: CASRESISAGFPNTDTQYF
clone_size: many; v_call: TRBV7-9; d_call: NA; j_call: TRBJ2-1; cdr3_nt: TGTGCCAGCAGCTTAGTGTGGGCCGACAATGAGCAGTTCTTC; cdr3_aa: CASSLVWADNEQFF
clone_size: many; v_call: TRBV10-3; d_call: NA; j_call: TRBJ1-1; cdr3_nt: TGTGCCATCAGTGAGTCGGGGCAGCCACTGAACACTGAAGCTTTCTTT; cdr3_aa: CAISESGQPLNTEAFF
clone_size: many; v_call: TRBV12-3/TRBV12-4; d_call: TRBD1; j_call: TRBJ2-2; cdr3_nt: TGTGCCAGCACCAACCGGGACAGGGGTACCGGGGAGCTGTTTTTT; cdr3_aa: CASTNRDRGTGELFF
clone_size: few; v_call: TRBV20-1; d_call: NA; j_call: TRBJ1-2; cdr3_nt: TGCAGTGCTAGAGATTCCGCGGCAGGCTATGGCTACACCTTC; cdr3_aa: CSARDSAAGYGYTF
clone_size: NA; v_call: TRBV18; d_call: NA; j_call: TRBJ2-3; cdr3_nt: TGTGCCAGCTCACCAGTGAGGGGGGCCGATACGCAGTATTTT; cdr3_aa: CASSPVRGADTQYF
clone_size: many; v_call: TRBV5-1; d_call: NA; j_call: TRBJ1-1; cdr3_nt: TGCGCCAGCAGCCCCGGACGCCCCATGAACACTGAAGCTTTCTTT; cdr3_aa: CASSPGRPMNTEAFF
clone_size: NA; v_call: TRBV20-1; d_call: TRBD2; j_call: TRBJ2-1; cdr3_nt: TGCAGTGCCAACCGCGGGGGGGCGGGCAATGAGCAGTTCTTC; cdr3_aa: CSANRGGAGNEQFF
clone_size: few; v_call: TRBV24-1; d_call: NA; j_call: TRBJ1-2; cdr3_nt: TGTGCCACCAGTGTCGGGGCAGGCGGGGGCCGTTACTTC; cdr3_aa: CATSVGAGGGRYF
clone_size: NA; v_call: TRBV4-3; d_call: NA; j_call: TRBJ1-2; cdr3_nt: TGCGCCAGCAGCCAAGAATTCGACAGAGGCTTTAACTATGGCTACACCTTC; cdr3_aa: CASSQEFDRGFNYGYTF
clone_size: few; v_call: TRBV20-1; d_call: NA; j_call: TRBJ2-2; cdr3_nt: TGCAGTGCTAGAGATCAGGCAGGCTGGACCGGGGAGCTGTTTTTT; cdr3_aa: CSARDQAGWTGELFF
clone_size: few; v_call: TRBV6-1; d_call: TRBD1; j_call: TRBJ1-2; cdr3_nt: TGTGCCAGCAGTAGGGGACAGAGTAGTCGCCGGGACTACACCTTC; cdr3_aa: CASSRGQSSRRDYTF
clone_size: few; v_call: TRBV20-1; d_call: NA; j_call: TRBJ2-7; cdr3_nt: TGCAGTGCTAGAGATTTGCGATTGGGTTCCTACGAGCAGTACTTC; cdr3_aa: CSARDLRLGSYEQYF
clone_size: NA; v_call: TRBV3-1; d_call: TRBD2; j_call: TRBJ2-1; cdr3_nt: TGTGCCAGCAGCCAAGCCTCTAGCGGCTCCTACAATGAGCAGTTCTTC; cdr3_aa: CASSQASSGSYNEQFF
clone_size: many; v_call: TRBV12-3/TRBV12-4; d_call: TRBD1; j_call: TRBJ1-4; cdr3_nt: TGTGCCAGCAGTCAGACAGGGGGCTTGGAAAAACTGTTTTTT; cdr3_aa: CASSQTGGLEKLFF
clone_size: NA; v_call: TRBV27; d_call: NA; j_call: TRBJ1-6; cdr3_nt: TGTGCCAGCAGTCTCCAGACGGGCTCCTATAATTCACCCCTCCACTTT; cdr3_aa: CASSLQTGSYNSPLHF
clone_size: few; v_call: TRBV9; d_call: NA; j_call: TRBJ2-2; cdr3_nt: TGTGCCAGCAGCGTCCGGGACAAGGGCACCGGGGAGCTGTTTTTT; cdr3_aa: CASSVRDKGTGELFF
clone_size: few; v_call: TRBV20-1; d_call: NA; j_call: TRBJ2-5; cdr3_nt: TGCAGTGCTCTGGCGGTCGAAAACCAAGAGACCCAGTACTTC; cdr3_aa: CSALAVENQETQYF
clone_size: NA; v_call: TRBV27; d_call: TRBD2; j_call: TRBJ2-7; cdr3_nt: TGTGCCAGCAGTCTAGCGGGAGGTCGACCCTACGAGCAGTACTTC; cdr3_aa: CASSLAGGRPYEQYF
clone_size: NA; v_call: TRBV11-2; d_call: NA; j_call: TRBJ1-3; cdr3_nt: TGTGCCAGCAGCTTATTGGTGGGACCTGGAAACACCATATATTTT; cdr3_aa: CASSLLVGPGNTIYF
clone_size: NA; v_call: TRBV6-2/TRBV6-3; d_call: NA; j_call: TRBJ2-2; cdr3_nt: TGTGCCAGCACGATCGGCCAGATGAACACCGGGGAGCTGTTTTTT; cdr3_aa: CASTIGQMNTGELFF
clone_size: NA; v_call: TRBV6-1; d_call: NA; j_call: TRBJ2-7; cdr3_nt: TGTGCCAGCAGGCGAGGGCCGACCTACGAGCAGTACTTC; cdr3_aa: CASRRGPTYEQYF
clone_size: few; v_call: TRBV20-1; d_call: TRBD2; j_call: TRBJ2-1; cdr3_nt: TGCAGTGCCGCCCCCCTTAGCGGGAGGGCCCACAATGAGCAGTTCTTC; cdr3_aa: CSAAPLSGRAHNEQFF
clone_size: once; v_call: TRBV2; d_call: NA; j_call: TRBJ2-5; cdr3_nt: TGTACCTTCAGTTTAGGCGGTGGTAGCGCCCGCTCGTGGGAGACCCAGTACTTC; cdr3_aa: CTFSLGGGSARSWETQYF
clone_size: NA; v_call: TRBV5-1; d_call: NA; j_call: TRBJ2-7; cdr3_nt: TGCGCCAGCAGACCCGGAGGGTTTAACTACGAGCAGTACTTC; cdr3_aa: CASRPGGFNYEQYF
clone_size: few; v_call: TRBV30; d_call: TRBD2; j_call: TRBJ2-5; cdr3_nt: TGTGCCTGGAACGCCCTTGCGGGGGGACAGACCCAGTACTTC; cdr3_aa: CAWNALAGGQTQYF
clone_size: few; v_call: TRBV6-2/TRBV6-3; d_call: NA; j_call: TRBJ1-5; cdr3_nt: TGTGCCAGCAGTTACAACGGGGTCTATAGCAATCAGCCCCAGCATTTT; cdr3_aa: CASSYNGVYSNQPQHF
clone_size: many; v_call: TRBV5-1; d_call: TRBD1; j_call: TRBJ1-4; cdr3_nt: TGCGCCAGCAGCTTCAATACAGGGGAAGATAATGAAAAACTGTTTTTT; cdr3_aa: CASSFNTGEDNEKLFF
clone_size: many; v_call: TRBV4-1; d_call: TRBD2; j_call: TRBJ2-3; cdr3_nt: TGCGCCAGCAGCCAGGAGATGGCGGGAGGCCACACAGATACGCAGTATTTT; cdr3_aa: CASSQEMAGGHTDTQYF